One and the same sample provided the 2 T cell receptor beta chains below, sequenced in a study of T cells in Graves' hyperthyroidism and ophthalmopathy. Template material for amplifying TCR beta CDR3 regions consisted of RNA transcripts. Initially, a first-round RT-PCR of the TCR CDR3 employed the HTBI primer set. MiXCR was run by TCRdb on the multiplex PCR reads, yielding one entry per CDR3 protein. Among a few hundred thousand distinct CDR3 sequences listed, 11% to 15% were seen once. Sequenced: blood. These receptors were obtained from a woman aged 40 to 55 with Graves' hyperthyroidism.

Many counts were recorded for this clonotype. The chain uses TRBV7-2 and TRBJ2-7, with 7 nucleotides matching TRBD2. The CDR3 has 16 amino acids. The germline gives CDR1 SGHTA, CDR2 FQGNSA. With V trimmed by 1 base and J by 0 bases, 6 bases remained unmatched. In DNA form, the CDR3 reads TGTGCCAGCAGCTTAGTTCCAGCGGGGACCTCCTACGAGCAGTACTTC. Translation: CASSLVPAGTSYEQYF.

This clonotype was counted a few times. The chain employs TRBV10-2 and TRBJ2-7; TRBD2 matches at 12 bases. The ends lost 7 bases at V and 3 bases at J; junction bases unmatched: 4. Germline CDR1 reads WSHSY; CDR2 reads SAAADI. The CDR3 extends over 14 amino acids. The chain's CDR3 is CASILGLAGYEQYF. The CDR3 DNA sequence: TGCGCCAGCATCTTGGGACTAGCGGGCTACGAGCAGTACTTC.